The subject of this entry is one T cell receptor beta chain. Its recognized antigen is unknown. Per-nucleotide qualities are absent, and no much larger clonotype sits a single base away. Taken with the paper, the label for time point translates to: blood 2 weeks post-SBRT. Interpreted using the paper, the treatment or condition label stands for: 15 Gy SBRT to primary tumor, nephrectomy 4 weeks later. To follow tumor-enriched clonotypes, peripheral blood was collected serially from radiation-treated patients at baseline and again at 2 weeks and 4 weeks after SBRT. Every patient's renal cell carcinoma showed clear cell pathology. The QIAamp DNA Blood Mini Kit (Qiagen) was used to prepare genomic DNA for TCR sequencing. The analyses included just those samples that passed every quality control check. TCR beta libraries were generated from genomic DNA with the immunoSEQ kit, following the manufacturer's recommendations. For library preparation, a first multiplex PCR was performed with proprietary primers, followed by a second PCR in which unique barcodes were added, and bead cleanups were performed after each round. Each sample batch included a kit-provided positive control reaction and a negative control reaction. The final libraries were assessed on an Agilent 4200 TapeStation D1000 ScreenTape, pooled by volume, and quantified by qPCR. Sequencing was performed on an Illumina NextSeq500 with a MidOutput 150-cycle cartridge, and 156 Read1 and 15 Index1 cycles were run with kit custom primers. The pooled library was loaded at roughly 1 pM, and roughly 20% PhiX control was spiked in. On the study's bioinformatics: Vendor-processed data were analyzed in R, and a clonotype was defined as all T cells sharing the same CDR3 nucleotide sequence. In the clone abundance analyses, frequencies in each sample were normalized to that sample's 10,000 most abundant clones. Before analysis, public T cell clones were removed, and these numbered fewer than six per sample on average. Tumor-enriched clonotypes and baseline blood-enriched clonotypes were defined as those with an abundance difference of at least 32-fold between compartments. Clonotypes expanded or contracted between blood time points were identified with a beta-binomial differential abundance model. The Baroni-Urbani and Buser coefficient was used to measure tumor-blood repertoire similarity, and groups were compared with two-tailed Wilcoxon tests in R. Here the immuneACCESS table is served through TCRdb, limited to in-frame sequences with V and J called. Missing clones are a known gap in these copies; in checked studies unresolved V genes cover under half, and the rest lacks a known reason. That table gives V, J and clone size, and the DNA gave D and trimming. This sample is represented by some 58,000 clones; around 76% of them were singletons. In total, the top ten clones hold about 6.8% of the sample.

This entry comes from a study of radiation and T cells in renal cell carcinoma (dated by TCRdb to 2019 to 2021). Regarding the study in general: The samples were drawn from a clinical trial, where primary renal cell carcinomas were treated with 15 Gy of stereotactic body radiation therapy and then removed by nephrectomy 4 weeks afterward. In total, around 53 samples, comprising around 25 tumors and approximately 27 peripheral blood samples, were subjected to TCR beta sequencing. A total of 4,016,671 unique CDR3 nucleotide sequences, encoding 2.5 million to 3 million unique CDR3 amino acid sequences, were found across all 50 or so samples. Overall study outcomes, separate from this receptor: No pretreatment tumor biopsies were available, so the baseline intratumoral presence of clonotypes could not be determined. The single-armed trial design could not address effects of radiation dose or scheduling on the TCR repertoire. Top tumor clonotypes rose in blood from baseline to 2 weeks post-radiation, then contracted by 4 weeks, suggesting transient expansion of tumor-resident clones. Changes in the blood repertoire were not tracked past 4 weeks after treatment.

V trim: 4 bases; J trim: 5 bases; unmatched bases: 5. The germline V gene encodes CDR1 SGDLS and CDR2 YYNGEE. The CDR3 sequence holds 15 residues, the cysteine and phenylalanine included. The only DNA kept is the CDR3, 45 bases in frame from the first base. The chain couples TRBV9 to TRBJ2-3; 12 central bases correspond to TRBD2. Here the sequenced sample was blood, taken from a patient whose treatment included radiotherapy and nephrectomy. This clonotype originated in a man in his sixties with renal cell carcinoma. The DNA sequence reads TGTGCCAGCAGCCCGATGGGACTAGCGGGAGATACGCAGTATTTT. It translates as CASSPMGLAGDTQYF. With the portions outside the CDR3 filled from the reference TRBV9 and TRBJ2-3 genes, the complete variable region becomes DSGVTQTPKHLITATGQRVTLRCSPRSGDLSVYWYQQSLDQGLQFLIQYYNGEERAKGNILERFSAQQFPDLHSELNLSSLELGDSALYFCASSPMGLAGDTQYFGPGTRLTVL.